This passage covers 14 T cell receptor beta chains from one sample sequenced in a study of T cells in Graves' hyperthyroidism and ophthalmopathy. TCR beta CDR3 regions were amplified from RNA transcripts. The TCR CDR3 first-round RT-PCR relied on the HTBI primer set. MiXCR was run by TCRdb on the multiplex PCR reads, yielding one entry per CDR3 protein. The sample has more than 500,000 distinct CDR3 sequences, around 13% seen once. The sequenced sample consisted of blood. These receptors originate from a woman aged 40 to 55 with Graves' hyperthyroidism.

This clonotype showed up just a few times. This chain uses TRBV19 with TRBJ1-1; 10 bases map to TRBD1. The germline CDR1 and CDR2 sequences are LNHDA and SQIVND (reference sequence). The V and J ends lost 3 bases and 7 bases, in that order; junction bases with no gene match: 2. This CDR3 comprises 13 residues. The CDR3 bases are TGTGCCAGTAGTATGGGACAGGGGCTTGAAGCTTTCTTT. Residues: CASSMGQGLEAFF.

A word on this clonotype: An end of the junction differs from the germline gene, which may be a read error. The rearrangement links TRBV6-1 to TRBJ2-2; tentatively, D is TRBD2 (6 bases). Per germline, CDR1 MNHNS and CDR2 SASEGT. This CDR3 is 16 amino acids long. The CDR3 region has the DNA TGTGCCAGCAGTGAACCCCTGACAACGAACACCGGGGGGCTGTTTTTT. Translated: CASSEPLTTNTGGLFF.

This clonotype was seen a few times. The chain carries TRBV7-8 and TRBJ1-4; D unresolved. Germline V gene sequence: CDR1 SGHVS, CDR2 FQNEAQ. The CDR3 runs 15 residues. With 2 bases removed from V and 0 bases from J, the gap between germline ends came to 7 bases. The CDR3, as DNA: TGTGCCAGCAGCTTACTCAGTGCAACTAATGAAAAACTGTTTTTT. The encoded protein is CASSLLSATNEKLFF.

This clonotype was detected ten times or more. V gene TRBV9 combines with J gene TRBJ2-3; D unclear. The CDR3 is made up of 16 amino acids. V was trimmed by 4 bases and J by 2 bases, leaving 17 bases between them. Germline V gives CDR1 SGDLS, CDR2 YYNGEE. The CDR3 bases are TGTGCCAGCAGCCAGTACTGGACCCCACCCACAGATACGCAGTATTTT. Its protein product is CASSQYWTPPTDTQYF.

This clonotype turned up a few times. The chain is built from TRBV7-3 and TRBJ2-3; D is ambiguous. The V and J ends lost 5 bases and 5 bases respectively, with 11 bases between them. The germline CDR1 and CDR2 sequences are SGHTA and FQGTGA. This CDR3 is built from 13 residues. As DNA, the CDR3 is TGTGCCAGCAGCCGGTTGAATGGAGATACGCAGTATTTT. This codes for CASSRLNGDTQYF.

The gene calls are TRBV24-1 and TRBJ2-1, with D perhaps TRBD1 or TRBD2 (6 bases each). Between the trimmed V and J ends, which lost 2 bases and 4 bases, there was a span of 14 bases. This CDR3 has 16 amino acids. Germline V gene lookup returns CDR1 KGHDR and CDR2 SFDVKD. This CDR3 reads CATSDSGGRDYNEQFF. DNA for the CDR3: TGTGCCACCAGTGATTCCGGGGGCAGGGATTACAATGAGCAGTTCTTC.

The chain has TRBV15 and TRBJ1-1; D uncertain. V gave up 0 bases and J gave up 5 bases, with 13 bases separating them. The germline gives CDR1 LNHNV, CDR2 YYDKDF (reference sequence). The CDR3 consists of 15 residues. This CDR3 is CATSRDLGRYTEAFF. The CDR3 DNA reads TGTGCCACCAGCAGAGATCTTGGGAGGTATACTGAAGCTTTCTTT.

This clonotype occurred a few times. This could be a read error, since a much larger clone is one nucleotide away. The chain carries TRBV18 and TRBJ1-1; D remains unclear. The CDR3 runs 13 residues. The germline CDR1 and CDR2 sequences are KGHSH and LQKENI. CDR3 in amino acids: CASSPIENTKAFF. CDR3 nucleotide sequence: TGTGCCAGCTCACCTATCGAGAACACTAAAGCTTTCTTT.

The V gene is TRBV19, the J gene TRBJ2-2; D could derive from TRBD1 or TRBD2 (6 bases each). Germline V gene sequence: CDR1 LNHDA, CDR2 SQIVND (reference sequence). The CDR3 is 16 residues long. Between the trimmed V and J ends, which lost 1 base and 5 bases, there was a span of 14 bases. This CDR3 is CASSIGGAYRTGELFF. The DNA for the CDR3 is TGTGCCAGTAGTATAGGGGGGGCCTATAGAACCGGGGAGCTGTTTTTT. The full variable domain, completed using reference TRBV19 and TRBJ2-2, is DGGITQSPKYLFRKEGQNVTLSCEQNLNHDAMYWYRQDPGQGLRLIYYSQIVNDFQKGDIAEGYSVSREKKESFPLTVTSAQKNPTAFYLCASSIGGAYRTGELFFGEGSRLTVL.

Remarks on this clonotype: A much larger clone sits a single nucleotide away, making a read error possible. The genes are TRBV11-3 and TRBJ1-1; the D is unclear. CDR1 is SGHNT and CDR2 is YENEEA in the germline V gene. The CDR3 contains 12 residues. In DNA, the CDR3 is TGTGCCAGCTGCTTCACGAACACTGAAGCTTTCTTT. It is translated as CASCFTNTEAFF.

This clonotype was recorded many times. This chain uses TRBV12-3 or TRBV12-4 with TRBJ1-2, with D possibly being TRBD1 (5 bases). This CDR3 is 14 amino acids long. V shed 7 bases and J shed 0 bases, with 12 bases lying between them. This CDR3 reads CASTLRGPNYGYTF. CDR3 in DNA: TGTGCCAGCACCCTCCGGGGACCTAACTATGGCTACACCTTC.

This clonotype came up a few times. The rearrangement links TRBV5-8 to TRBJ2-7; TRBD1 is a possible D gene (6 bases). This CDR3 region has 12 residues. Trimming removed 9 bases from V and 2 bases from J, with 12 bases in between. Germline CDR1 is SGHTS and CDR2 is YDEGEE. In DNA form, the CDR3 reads TGTGCCACGACTTGGACAGCCTACGAGCAGTACTTC. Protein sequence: CATTWTAYEQYF.

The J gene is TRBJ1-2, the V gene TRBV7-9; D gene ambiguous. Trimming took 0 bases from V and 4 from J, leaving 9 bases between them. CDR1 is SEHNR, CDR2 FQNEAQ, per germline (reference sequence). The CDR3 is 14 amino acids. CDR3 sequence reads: CASSLAQISYGYTF. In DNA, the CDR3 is TGTGCCAGCAGCTTAGCCCAGATTTCCTATGGCTACACCTTC.

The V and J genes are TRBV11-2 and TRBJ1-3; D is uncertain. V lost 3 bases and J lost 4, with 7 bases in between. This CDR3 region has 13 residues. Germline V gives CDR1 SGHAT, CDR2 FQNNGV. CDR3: CASSFDSGNTIYF. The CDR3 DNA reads TGTGCCAGCAGCTTTGACTCCGGAAACACCATATATTTT. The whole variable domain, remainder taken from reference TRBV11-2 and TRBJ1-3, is EAGVAQSPRYKIIEKRQSVAFWCNPISGHATLYWYQQILGQGPKLLIQFQNNGVVDDSQLPKDRFSAERLKGVDSTLKIQPAKLEDSAVYLCASSFDSGNTIYFGEGSWLTVV.